One and the same sample provided the 26 T cell receptor beta chains below, sequenced in a study of beta chain features in type 1 diabetes. The entirety of the isolated RNA underwent reverse transcription, so expressed TCRB transcripts were sequenced. Here immunoSEQ multiplex PCR was the method, and the copy in TCRdb shows in-frame clones only, minus some. The sample has 550,000 to 850,000 clones, 10% to 15% seen once; the top ten hold less than 0.025%. Study-level findings and limits: People with Type 1 diabetes carried modestly yet significantly shorter TCRB CDR3s in all four CD4+ subsets.

The antigens these receptors bind are not known. Sequencing was performed on naive CD4+ T cells from blood. These TCRs come from a man aged 18 to 35 with type 1 diabetes.

This clone has only a few counts. The same CDR3 can be traced to other DNA sequences in this sample. This rearrangement joins TRBV28 to TRBJ1-5; D is unresolved. Trimming removed 4 bases at V and 7 bases at J, with 5 bases between. Per the germline V gene, CDR1 is MDHEN and CDR2 is SYDVKM. This CDR3 comprises 11 residues. CDR3 DNA sequence: TGTGCCAGCAGTTCGGACCAGCCCCAGCATTTT. Residues: CASSSDQPQHF.

This clone has only a few counts. J is TRBJ2-7 and V is TRBV30; D gene unclear. Trimming pared 4 bases from V and 3 bases from J, leaving 13 bases between. CDR1 and CDR2 from the germline V gene are GTSNPN and SVGIG (reference sequence). The CDR3 runs 13 residues. As DNA, the CDR3 is TGTGCCTGGACCCGGCCTGAGTTCTACGAGCAGTACTTC. Its translation is CAWTRPEFYEQYF.

V gene TRBV7-3 combines with J gene TRBJ2-1; D is perhaps TRBD1 or TRBD2 (6 bases each). The germline gives CDR1 SGHTA, CDR2 FQGTGA. The CDR3 covers 15 residues. The germline V and J ends were trimmed by 5 bases and 8 bases, with 19 bases remaining between them. CDR3 residues: CASSLSMMGGHEQFF. DNA for the CDR3: TGTGCCAGCAGCCTCTCGATGATGGGGGGCCATGAGCAGTTCTTC.

V gene TRBV18 combines with J gene TRBJ2-1, with D perhaps matching TRBD1 or TRBD2 (6 bases each). Trimming took off 0 bases at V and 8 bases at J, with 11 bases between the two ends. CDR1 is KGHSH, CDR2 LQKENI, per germline. The CDR3 loop spans 14 amino acids. CDR3 region: CASSPPSGAHEQFF. The CDR3 coding sequence is TGTGCCAGCTCACCACCGTCGGGGGCCCATGAGCAGTTCTTC.

The V gene is TRBV6-5, the J gene TRBJ2-3; 10 bases align to TRBD2. This CDR3 is built from 14 residues. Germline trimming cut 10 bases from V and 2 bases from J; bases unmatched to any gene: 6. Germline loops: CDR1 MNHEY, CDR2 SVGAGI. The DNA for the CDR3 is TGTGCCACCTCTAGCGGGGGTGACACAGATACGCAGTATTTT. Translation gives CATSSGGDTDTQYF.

This clone was detected a few times. This chain uses TRBV7-9 with TRBJ2-5; D may be TRBD1 or TRBD2 (5 bases each). The CDR3 spans 14 residues. V was trimmed by 6 bases and J by 4 bases, leaving 15 bases between them. CDR1 is SEHNR, CDR2 FQNEAQ, per germline (reference sequence). The CDR3 protein is CASRPSSGGETQYF. The CDR3 bases are TGTGCCAGCAGGCCTTCAAGTGGGGGAGAGACCCAGTACTTC.

The genes are TRBV9 and TRBJ2-7; 8 bases agree with TRBD2. The CDR3 covers 17 residues. V shed 3 bases, J shed 3 bases, and the junction held 14 bases outside the gene matches. Germline loops: CDR1 SGDLS, CDR2 YYNGEE. The CDR3, as DNA: TGTGCCAGCAGCGAAGCTAGCGGGCCACCCCGGGACTACGAGCAGTACTTC. Translating gives CASSEASGPPRDYEQYF.

There are a few counts of this clone. V is TRBV30 and J is TRBJ1-2; no definite D call. Germline-derived CDR1 and CDR2 are GTSNPN and SVGIG (reference sequence). This CDR3 region has 13 residues. V lost 5 bases and J lost 4, with 14 bases in between. CDR3 in amino acids: CAWRPLAGYGYTF. The CDR3 DNA is TGTGCCTGGCGTCCTTTGGCGGGCTATGGCTACACCTTC.

This clone was recorded a few times. This chain joins TRBV7-2 and TRBJ2-1; TRBD1 matches at 7 bases. V shed 1 base and J 5 bases; nucleotides not matched to a gene: 5. Germline V CDR1 and CDR2: SGHTA, FQGNSA. The CDR3 totals 15 residues. The CDR3 coding sequence is TGTGCCAGCAGCTTAGTGACAGGGCACGACAATGAGCAGTTCTTC. It encodes CASSLVTGHDNEQFF.

The CDR3 loop is CASSYGQGFYEQYF. The DNA for the CDR3 is TGTGCCAGCAGCTATGGACAGGGGTTCTACGAGCAGTACTTC. J is TRBJ2-7 and V is TRBV7-9; 9 nucleotides line up with TRBD1. Germline V CDR1 and CDR2: SEHNR, FQNEAQ (reference sequence). The CDR3 consists of 14 residues. Losses at the gene ends were 4 bases for V and 3 bases for J; bases not matched to a gene: 4.

CDR3 in amino acids: CASSSGQPQHF. The CDR3 DNA follows: TGTGCCAGCAGCTCAGGCCAGCCCCAGCATTTT. This sequence joins TRBV7-9 and TRBJ1-5; D remains ambiguous. Germline CDR1 reads SEHNR; CDR2 reads FQNEAQ (reference sequence). Trimming took 4 bases from V and 7 from J, leaving 5 bases between them. This CDR3 spans 11 amino acids.

This clone was counted between two and nine times. The chain combines TRBV6-5 with TRBJ1-5, with 12 bases identical to TRBD1. Germline values: CDR1 MNHEY, CDR2 SVGAGI. This CDR3 has 14 amino acids. The trim removed 6 bases at V and 7 bases at J, leaving 4 bases unmatched. CDR3 residues: CASSGTGGGQPQHF. The CDR3 region has the DNA TGTGCCAGCAGCGGGACAGGGGGCGGACAGCCCCAGCATTTT.

The V call is TRBV5-1, the J call TRBJ2-2; D ambiguous. Per germline, CDR1 SGHRS and CDR2 YFSETQ. V lost 2 bases and J lost 0, with 8 bases in between. This CDR3 is built from 15 residues. In DNA, the CDR3 is TGCGCCAGCAGCTTTGACTTTACGAACACCGGGGAGCTGTTTTTT. It translates to CASSFDFTNTGELFF.

This chain joins TRBV5-1 and TRBJ2-5; 7 bases match TRBD2. Germline assignment: CDR1 SGHRS and CDR2 YFSETQ. The CDR3 totals 16 residues. J was trimmed by 2 bases and V by 6 bases; bases with no gene match: 13. The chain's CDR3 is CASTLGDHGRQETQYF. The CDR3 region has the DNA TGCGCCAGCACCCTTGGCGACCACGGGAGGCAAGAGACCCAGTACTTC. Full variable domain (remainder filled in from reference TRBV5-1 and TRBJ2-5): KAGVTQTPRYLIKTRGQQVTLSCSPISGHRSVSWYQQTPGQGLQFLFEYFSETQRNKGNFPGRFSGRQFSNSRSEMNVSTLELGDSALYLCASTLGDHGRQETQYFGPGTRLLVL.

The rearrangement joins TRBV7-2 to TRBJ1-4, with no clear D. The ends were cut back, 8 bases at V and 7 bases at J, with 17 bases in the middle. This CDR3 region has 14 residues. The germline V gene has CDR1 SGHTA and CDR2 FQGNSA. In DNA form, the CDR3 reads TGTGCCAGCCGCCCGGAGACGGCCAGTGAAAAACTGTTTTTT. Its translation is CASRPETASEKLFF.

The chain couples TRBV29-1 to TRBJ1-1, with TRBD1 matching 8 bases. V shed 5 bases and J 3 bases; nucleotides not matched to a gene: 8. From germline, CDR1 is SQVTM and CDR2 ANQGSEA. The CDR3 runs 14 residues. The CDR3 here is CSVLTGATDTEAFF. For the CDR3, the DNA is TGCAGCGTTCTGACAGGGGCGACGGACACTGAAGCTTTCTTT.

The V call is TRBV18, the J call TRBJ1-5, with TRBD1 matching over 8 bases. Germline V gene lookup returns CDR1 KGHSH and CDR2 LQKENI. The CDR3 consists of 16 residues. The junction had 2 bases not matched to a gene; V was cut back by 1 base and J by 0 bases. CDR3 protein: CASSPRGQDSNQPQHF. In nucleotides, the CDR3 is TGTGCCAGCTCACCACGGGGACAGGATAGCAATCAGCCCCAGCATTTT. Full variable domain (remainder filled in from reference TRBV18 and TRBJ1-5): NAGVMQNPRHLVRRRGQEARLRCSPMKGHSHVYWYRQLPEEGLKFMVYLQKENIIDESGMPKERFSAEFPKEGPSILRIQQVVRGDSAAYFCASSPRGQDSNQPQHFGDGTRLSIL.

The V gene is TRBV5-6, the J gene TRBJ2-7; D gene unclear. CDR1 and CDR2 from the germline V gene are SGHDT and YYEEEE. The CDR3 contains 12 residues. V was shortened by 5 bases and J by 0 bases, with 6 bases between the two germline ends. DNA for the CDR3: TGTGCCAGCAGATTAGCCTCCTACGAGCAGTACTTC. This gives the protein CASRLASYEQYF.

This clone was observed a few times. The gene calls are TRBV28 and TRBJ2-1, with D possibly matching TRBD2 (5 bases). The CDR3 covers 11 residues. Deletions cut 3 bases from V and 8 bases from J, with 5 bases between. From germline, CDR1 is MDHEN and CDR2 SYDVKM. CDR3 bases: TGTGCCAGCAGTTTGAGGGATGAGCAGTTCTTC. Amino acid sequence: CASSLRDEQFF.

This clone showed up just a few times. The rearrangement uses TRBV5-1 and TRBJ2-3; possible D gene TRBD2, 6 bases. The CDR3 runs to 13 residues. Between the trimmed V and J ends, which lost 7 bases and 0 bases, there was a span of 9 bases. CDR1 and CDR2 (germline): SGHRS, YFSETQ. CDR3 loop: CASEAGSTDTQYF. In DNA, the CDR3 is TGCGCCAGCGAGGCGGGGAGCACAGATACGCAGTATTTT. The whole variable domain, remainder taken from reference TRBV5-1 and TRBJ2-3, is KAGVTQTPRYLIKTRGQQVTLSCSPISGHRSVSWYQQTPGQGLQFLFEYFSETQRNKGNFPGRFSGRQFSNSRSEMNVSTLELGDSALYLCASEAGSTDTQYFGPGTRLTVL.

This clone came up a few times. The genes are TRBV9 and TRBJ1-3; 7 nucleotides line up with TRBD1. Germline loops: CDR1 SGDLS, CDR2 YYNGEE. The J segment lost 3 bases and the V segment lost 6 bases, leaving 6 bases of the junction unmatched. This CDR3 contains 14 residues. The CDR3 nucleotides read TGTGCCAGCACGGAGGGGGCAGGTGGAAACACCATATATTTT. Translated, it gives CASTEGAGGNTIYF.

This clone turned up a few times. The rearrangement uses TRBV7-9 and TRBJ2-7; D call uncertain. This CDR3 spans 15 amino acids. V was clipped by 1 base and J by 7 bases, with 17 bases between them. From germline, CDR1 is SEHNR and CDR2 FQNEAQ (reference sequence). CDR3 coding DNA: TGTGCCAGCAGCTTAGTCGCCAGCTCTTACGGGGAGCAGTACTTC. This encodes CASSLVASSYGEQYF.

The CDR3 sequence is CASSPTEYPGVDGYTF. CDR3 DNA: TGTGCCAGCTCACCAACTGAGTACCCGGGGGTGGATGGCTACACCTTC. This chain links TRBV18 with TRBJ1-2; TRBD1 is a possible D gene (5 bases). Germline-derived CDR1 and CDR2 are KGHSH and LQKENI. CDR3 size: 16 residues. The V end was cut by 2 bases, the J end by 6 bases, with 19 bases between.

This clone was counted a few times. This chain uses TRBV7-2 with TRBJ1-3; weak D call: TRBD1 (5 bases). The CDR3 runs to 18 residues. Germline V gene lookup returns CDR1 SGHTA and CDR2 FQGNSA. Trimming left V 3 bases short and J 0 bases short, with 18 bases between. CDR3 DNA sequence: TGTGCCAGCAGCTTCCCGCTTGGGGCCGGACGCTCTGGAAACACCATATATTTT. Protein: CASSFPLGAGRSGNTIYF.

In its sample, this clone was seen a few times. V usage is TRBV20-1 and J usage is TRBJ1-2; D unresolved. The V and J ends lost 7 bases and 8 bases respectively, with 8 bases between them. The CDR3 spans 9 residues. Germline V CDR1 and CDR2: DFQATT, SNEGSKA (reference sequence). Here the CDR3 reads CSVSRGYTF. CDR3 nucleotide sequence: TGCAGTGTTTCCCGGGGCTACACCTTC.

This chain joins TRBV4-1 and TRBJ2-1; D unclear. The CDR3 is 13 amino acids. V dropped 0 bases and J dropped 12 bases, with 12 bases sitting between them. Germline-derived CDR1 and CDR2 are MGHRA and YSYEKL. DNA of the CDR3: TGCGCCAGCAGCCAAGAGGCTAGTTTGTCGCAGTTCTTC. The encoded protein is CASSQEASLSQFF.